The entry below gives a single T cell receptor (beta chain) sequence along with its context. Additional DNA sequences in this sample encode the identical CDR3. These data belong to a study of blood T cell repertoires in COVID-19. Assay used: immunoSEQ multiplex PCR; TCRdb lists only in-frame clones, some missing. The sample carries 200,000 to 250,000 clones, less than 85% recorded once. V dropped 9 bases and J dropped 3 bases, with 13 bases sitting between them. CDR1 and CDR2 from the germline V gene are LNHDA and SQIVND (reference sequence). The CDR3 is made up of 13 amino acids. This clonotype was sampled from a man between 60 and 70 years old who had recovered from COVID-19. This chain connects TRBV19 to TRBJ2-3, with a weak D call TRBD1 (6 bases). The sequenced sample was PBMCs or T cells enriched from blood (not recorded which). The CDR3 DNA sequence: TGTGCCAGCAACACACAGGGTACAGATACGCAGTATTTT. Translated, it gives CASNTQGTDTQYF.